The 18 T cell receptor beta chains presented below share a single source sample, sequenced in a study of cytomegalovirus exposure and HLA in healthy donors. This PCR relied on a set of 60 Vbeta primers and 13 Jbeta primers. Using immunoSEQ multiplex PCR, the repertoire was profiled, and TCRdb retains in-frame clones only, with some absent. This sample has more than 30,000 clones, with around two thirds found just once. The source material was PBMCs. The receptors shown here come from a man between 25 and 39 years old in good health and CMV-seronegative.

The V and J genes are TRBV5-5 and TRBJ1-1, with 10 bases lining up with TRBD1. J gave up 4 bases and V 0 bases, and 9 bases lay outside the gene matches. The CDR3 covers 17 residues. Germline lookup yields CDR1 SGHKS and CDR2 YYEKEE (reference sequence). Here the CDR3 reads CASSLGDRGLIGTEAFF. CDR3 coding DNA: TGTGCCAGCAGCTTGGGGGACAGGGGTTTGATTGGCACTGAAGCTTTCTTT.

Comment on this clone: The germline gene is not matched at one end of the junction; a read error may be the cause. The rearrangement joins TRBV5-1 to TRBJ1-2; D might be TRBD1 (6 bases). Germline CDR1 SGHRS, CDR2 YFSETQ. The CDR3 covers 12 residues. Written as DNA, the CDR3 is TGCGCCAGCAGCGTCGGACAGATTGGCTACCCCTTC. Its translation: CASSVGQIGYPF.

In its sample, this clone was seen once. The V gene is TRBV27, the J gene TRBJ1-2; D gene ambiguous. The CDR3 length is 14 residues. Deletions cut 5 bases from V and 7 bases from J, with 17 bases between. Per the germline V gene, CDR1 is MNHEY and CDR2 is SMNVEV (reference sequence). CDR3 region: CASSPKLGMSGYTF. As DNA, the CDR3 is TGTGCCAGCAGTCCGAAGCTGGGCATGAGTGGCTACACCTTC.

This clone was counted once. The rearrangement joins TRBV9 to TRBJ2-1; 10 nucleotides align to TRBD2. CDR3 length: 17 residues. The germline V gene encodes CDR1 SGDLS and CDR2 YYNGEE. The V gene end was trimmed by 0 bases and the J gene end by 6 bases; junction bases not matched to a gene: 9. CDR3 nucleotides: TGTGCCAGCAGCGTAGCTTCTAGTAGCGGGGGGTTCAATGAGCAGTTCTTC. As protein: CASSVASSSGGFNEQFF.

The chain has TRBV18 and TRBJ1-1; the match to TRBD1 covers 8 bases. Per the germline V gene, CDR1 is KGHSH and CDR2 is LQKENI. Unmatched junction bases numbered 6, after V lost 5 bases and J lost 1 base. The CDR3 runs 15 residues. The DNA for the CDR3 is TGTGCCAGCTCAGCTGGACAGGGAGCGAACACTGAAGCTTTCTTT. Its protein is CASSAGQGANTEAFF.

The chain recombines TRBV6-1 with TRBJ1-5; D remains unclear. The CDR3 contains 13 residues. Germline V lookup: CDR1 MNHNS, CDR2 SASEGT. V lost 2 bases to trimming and J lost 3 bases, with 5 bases between them. For the CDR3, the DNA is TGTGCCAGCAGTGAACTGGCCAATCAGCCCCAGCATTTT. This encodes CASSELANQPQHF.

V usage is TRBV7-3 and J usage is TRBJ1-1; D unclear. The CDR3 extends over 13 amino acids. Germline V lookup: CDR1 SGHTA, CDR2 FQGTGA. V was cut by 5 bases and J by 0 bases, with 7 bases left in between. The CDR3 sequence: CASSLTVNTEAFF. The CDR3 nucleotides read TGTGCCAGCAGCCTCACAGTGAACACTGAAGCTTTCTTT.

Here the CDR3 DNA reads TGTGCCAGCAGCCAAAACGTCGGAGGTACCTACGAGCAGTACTTC. As protein: CASSQNVGGTYEQYF. The rearrangement uses TRBV7-6 and TRBJ2-7; D possibly corresponds to TRBD2 (5 bases). This CDR3 region has 15 residues. CDR1 and CDR2 from the germline V gene are SGHVS and FNYEAQ. V lost 5 bases to trimming and J lost 2 bases, with 16 bases between them.

J is TRBJ2-3 and V is TRBV5-1; TRBD2 is a possible D gene (6 bases). The CDR3 runs 16 residues. Germline V gene data show CDR1 as SGHRS and CDR2 as YFSETQ. Trimming left V 6 bases short and J 0 bases short, with 17 bases between. The CDR3 nucleotides are TGCGCCAGCACCAACCTTAGCGGCTTTAGCACAGATACGCAGTATTTT. This translates into CASTNLSGFSTDTQYF.

This rearrangement joins TRBV6-5 to TRBJ1-2; 11 bases are shared with TRBD1. Germline CDR1 and CDR2: MNHEY and SVGAGI. After removal of 4 bases from V and 8 bases from J, the junction contained 9 bases not matched to a gene. The CDR3 extends over 15 amino acids. This CDR3 is CASSLSGTGGLGYTF. The CDR3 DNA sequence: TGTGCCAGCAGTTTATCCGGGACAGGGGGTTTAGGCTACACCTTC.

This clone appeared a single time. J is TRBJ2-1 and V is TRBV4-1, with D possibly TRBD2 on 5 matching bases. The V end lost 0 bases, the J end lost 14 bases, and 14 bases lay between the germline ends. The CDR3 totals 13 residues. Germline V gene data show CDR1 as MGHRA and CDR2 as YSYEKL. The CDR3 DNA reads TGCGCCAGCAGCCAAGAGATTCAAGCGGAGGAGTTCTTC. This translates into CASSQEIQAEEFF.

The chain has TRBV18 and TRBJ1-1; 11 nucleotides agree with TRBD1. The ends lost 6 bases at V and 4 bases at J; junction bases unmatched: 10. The V gene's germline CDR1 is KGHSH and CDR2 LQKENI. This CDR3 is 16 amino acids long. In DNA, the CDR3 is TGTGCCAGCTCCCTAGACCAAGGGACAGGGGGCACTGAAGCTTTCTTT. It translates to CASSLDQGTGGTEAFF.

V and J are TRBV4-1 and TRBJ2-1; 12 nucleotides agree with TRBD2. The CDR3 sequence is 16 residues long. The trim removed 5 bases at V and 7 bases at J, leaving 9 bases unmatched. Germline V gives CDR1 MGHRA, CDR2 YSYEKL. The CDR3 DNA reads TGCGCCAGCAGCGCAGTGGCTAGCGGGAGGGGTAATGAGCAGTTCTTC. Translation gives CASSAVASGRGNEQFF.

The chain couples TRBV19 to TRBJ1-6; weak D call: TRBD1 (6 bases). Per the germline V gene, CDR1 is LNHDA and CDR2 is SQIVND (reference sequence). The CDR3 consists of 13 residues. The ends were cut back, 7 bases at V and 8 bases at J, with 12 bases in the middle. The CDR3 DNA sequence: TGTGCCAGTAATTTACAGGGCCATTCACCCCTCCACTTT. It yields the protein CASNLQGHSPLHF.

This clone was recorded only once. The rearrangement links TRBV7-2 to TRBJ1-1, with D unclear. CDR1 and CDR2 from the germline V gene are SGHTA and FQGNSA. The V end was cut by 5 bases, the J end by 1 base, with 14 bases between. The CDR3 spans 15 residues. The CDR3 protein is CASSVSRRWNTEAFF. Here the CDR3 DNA reads TGTGCCAGCAGCGTTTCCCGGAGGTGGAACACTGAAGCTTTCTTT.

The rearrangement uses TRBV27 and TRBJ2-1, with a weak D call TRBD2 (5 bases). V gave up 2 bases and J gave up 3 bases, with 14 bases separating them. Germline V lookup: CDR1 MNHEY, CDR2 SMNVEV (reference sequence). The CDR3 extends over 16 amino acids. The CDR3 sequence: CASSLQASSYYNEQFF. The DNA for the CDR3 is TGTGCCAGCAGTTTACAAGCTAGCTCCTACTACAATGAGCAGTTCTTC.

In this sample, this clone turned up many times. The chain joins TRBV6-6 to TRBJ2-7, with D uncertain. CDR3 length equals 13 residues. CDR1 is MNHNY, CDR2 SVGAGI, per germline (reference sequence). The V and J ends lost 2 bases and 5 bases respectively, with 10 bases between them. The DNA for the CDR3 is TGTGCCAGCAGTTACGAGTCTCAGGACGAGCAGTACTTC. This encodes CASSYESQDEQYF.

The chain links TRBV9 to TRBJ1-4; 7 bases align to TRBD1. Germline assignment: CDR1 SGDLS and CDR2 YYNGEE. J gave up 0 bases and V 3 bases, and 8 bases lay outside the gene matches. This CDR3 is 17 amino acids long. CDR3: CASSAPGGPTTNEKLFF. The CDR3 bases are TGTGCCAGCAGCGCCCCAGGGGGACCTACAACTAATGAAAAACTGTTTTTT.